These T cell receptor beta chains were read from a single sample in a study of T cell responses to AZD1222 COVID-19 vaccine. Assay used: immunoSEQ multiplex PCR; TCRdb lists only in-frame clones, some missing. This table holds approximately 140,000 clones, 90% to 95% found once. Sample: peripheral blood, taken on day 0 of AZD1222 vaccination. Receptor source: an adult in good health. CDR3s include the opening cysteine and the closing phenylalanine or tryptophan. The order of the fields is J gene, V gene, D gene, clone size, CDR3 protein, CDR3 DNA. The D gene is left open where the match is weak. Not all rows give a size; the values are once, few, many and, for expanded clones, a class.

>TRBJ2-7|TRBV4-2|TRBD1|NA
CASSQVRDSVHEQYF
TGTGCCAGCAGCCAAGTAAGGGACAGTGTCCACGAGCAGTACTTC
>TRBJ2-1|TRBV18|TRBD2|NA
CASSKSGVYNEQFF
TGTGCCAGCTCAAAGAGCGGGGTATACAATGAGCAGTTCTTC
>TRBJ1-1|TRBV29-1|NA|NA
CSVSGRGTEAFF
TGCAGCGTTTCCGGGAGGGGTACTGAAGCTTTCTTT
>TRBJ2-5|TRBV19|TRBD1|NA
CASRSSGGKETQYF
TGTGCCAGTAGATCATCAGGGGGTAAAGAGACCCAGTACTTC
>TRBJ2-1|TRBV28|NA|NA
CASTPGLPEEQFF
TGTGCCAGCACCCCTGGACTCCCCGAGGAGCAGTTCTTC
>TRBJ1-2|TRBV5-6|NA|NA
CASSLDRVSSGYTF
TGTGCCAGCAGCTTGGACAGGGTTTCTAGTGGCTACACCTTC
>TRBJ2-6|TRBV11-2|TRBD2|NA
CASTRGRGGPRGANVLTF
TGTGCCAGCACCCGGGGGAGGGGAGGGCCGAGAGGGGCCAACGTCCTGACTTTC
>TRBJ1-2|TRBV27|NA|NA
CASSGQVGKERYGYTF
TGTGCCAGCAGCGGACAAGTTGGGAAAGAGCGCTATGGCTACACCTTC
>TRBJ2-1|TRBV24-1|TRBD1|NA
CATSDLTGDNEQFF
TGTGCCACCAGTGACCTGACAGGGGACAATGAGCAGTTCTTC
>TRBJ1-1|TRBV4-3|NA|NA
CASSQSPLGNTEAFF
TGCGCCAGCAGCCAGTCTCCCTTGGGGAACACTGAAGCTTTCTTT
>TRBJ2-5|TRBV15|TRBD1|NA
CATSRDLGTGAQETQYF
TGTGCCACCAGCAGAGATCTCGGGACAGGGGCCCAAGAGACCCAGTACTTC
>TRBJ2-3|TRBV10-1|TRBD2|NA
CASSPGLAGVRDTQYF
TGCGCCAGCAGTCCCGGACTAGCGGGAGTAAGAGATACGCAGTATTTT
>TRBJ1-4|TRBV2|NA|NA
CASDQQPGSSKLFF
TGTGCCAGCGACCAACAACCAGGGTCTTCAAAACTGTTTTTT
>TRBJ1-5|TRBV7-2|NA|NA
CASSLARASNQPQHF
TGTGCCAGCAGCTTAGCCCGGGCCAGCAATCAGCCCCAGCATTTT
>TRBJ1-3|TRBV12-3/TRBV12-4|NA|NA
CATARGGGYTIYF
TGTGCCACCGCCCGAGGGGGGGGGTACACCATATATTTT
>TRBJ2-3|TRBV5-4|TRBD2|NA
CASSFFGGGVDTQYF
TGTGCCAGCAGCTTTTTCGGCGGGGGAGTGGATACGCAGTATTTT
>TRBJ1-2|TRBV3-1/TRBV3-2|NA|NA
CASSQDQNSGYGYTF
TGTGCCAGCAGCCAAGATCAGAACAGCGGGTATGGCTACACCTTC
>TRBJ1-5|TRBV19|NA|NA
CASSGGGRGNQPQHF
TGTGCCAGTAGTGGGGGGGGAAGGGGCAATCAGCCCCAGCATTTT
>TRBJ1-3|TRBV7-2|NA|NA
CASSLGGTIYF
TGTGCCAGCAGCTTAGGGGGAACCATATATTTT
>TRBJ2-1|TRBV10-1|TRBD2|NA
CASSGARLAGGINEQFF
TGCGCCAGCAGTGGGGCGAGACTAGCGGGAGGAATCAATGAGCAGTTCTTC
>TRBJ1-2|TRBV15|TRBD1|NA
CATSAGRGQGYGYTF
TGTGCCACCAGCGCTGGCCGGGGACAGGGGTATGGCTACACCTTC
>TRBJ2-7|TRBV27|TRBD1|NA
CASSLGTVNYEQYF
TGTGCCAGCAGTTTGGGGACAGTGAACTACGAGCAGTACTTC
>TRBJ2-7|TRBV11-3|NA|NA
CASSLALSYEQYF
TGTGCCAGCAGCTTAGCCCTCTCCTACGAGCAGTACTTC
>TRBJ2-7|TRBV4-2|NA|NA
CASSTRDTYEQYF
TGTGCCAGCAGCACCCGGGACACCTACGAGCAGTACTTC
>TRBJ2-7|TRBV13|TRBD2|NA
CASSLRYSGEAYEQYF
TGTGCCAGCAGCCTAAGATATAGCGGGGAGGCCTACGAGCAGTACTTC
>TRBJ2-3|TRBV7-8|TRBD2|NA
CASSILSGGTDTQYF
TGTGCCAGCAGCATCCTTAGCGGGGGCACAGATACGCAGTATTTT
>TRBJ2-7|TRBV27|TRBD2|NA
CATVAGGTYEQYF
TGTGCCACCGTAGCGGGGGGGACCTACGAGCAGTACTTC
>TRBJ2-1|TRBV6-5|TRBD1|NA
CASSYSGQGRREQFF
TGTGCCAGCAGTTACTCGGGACAGGGAAGACGCGAGCAGTTCTTC
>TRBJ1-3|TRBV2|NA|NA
CASIETGAWDTIYF
TGTGCCAGCATTGAAACCGGGGCCTGGGACACCATATATTTT
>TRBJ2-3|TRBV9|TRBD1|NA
CASSVATGQGADTQYF
TGTGCCAGCAGCGTAGCTACGGGGCAGGGGGCAGATACGCAGTATTTT
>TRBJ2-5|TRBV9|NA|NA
CASSEGGRGLETQYF
TGTGCCAGCAGCGAGGGGGGCAGGGGATTGGAGACCCAGTACTTC
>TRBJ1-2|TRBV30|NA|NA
CAWSTVQGQGYTF
TGTGCCTGGAGTACGGTGCAGGGCCAAGGCTACACCTTC
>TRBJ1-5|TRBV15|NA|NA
CATREDGNQPQHF
TGTGCCACCAGGGAGGACGGCAATCAGCCCCAGCATTTT
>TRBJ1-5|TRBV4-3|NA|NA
CASSLTGGDQPQHF
TGCGCCAGCAGCTTGACGGGGGGCGACCAGCCCCAGCATTTT
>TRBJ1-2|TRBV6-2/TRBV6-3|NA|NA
CASSYSSDWANYGYTF
TGTGCCAGCAGTTACTCGAGTGACTGGGCTAACTATGGCTACACCTTC
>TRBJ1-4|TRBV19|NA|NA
CASSPRQAGNEKLFF
TGTGCCAGTAGCCCCCGACAGGCCGGTAATGAAAAACTGTTTTTT
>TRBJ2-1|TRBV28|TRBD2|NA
CASSLSTSGSSNEQFF
TGTGCCAGCAGTTTATCAACTAGCGGGAGTTCTAATGAGCAGTTCTTC
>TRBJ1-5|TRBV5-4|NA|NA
CASSQGPLHLHSNQPQHF
TGTGCCAGCAGCCAGGGACCTCTCCATCTACATAGCAATCAGCCCCAGCATTTT
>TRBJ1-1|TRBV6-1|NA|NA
CASSEFGGSTEAFF
TGTGCCAGCAGTGAATTTGGGGGATCGACTGAAGCTTTCTTT
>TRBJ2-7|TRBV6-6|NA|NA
CASSRTNYEQYF
TGTGCCAGCAGTCGAACAAACTACGAGCAGTACTTC
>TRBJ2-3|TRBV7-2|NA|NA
CASSFKRVPLPDTQYF
TGTGCCAGCAGCTTTAAGCGGGTACCCCTTCCAGATACGCAGTATTTT
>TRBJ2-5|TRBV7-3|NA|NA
CASSLTPGAGETQYF
TGTGCCAGCAGCTTAACCCCGGGGGCCGGGGAGACCCAGTACTTC
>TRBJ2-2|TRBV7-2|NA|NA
CASSLDRISIETRELFF
TGTGCCAGCAGCTTAGATCGGATCTCGATTGAGACCCGGGAGCTGTTTTTT
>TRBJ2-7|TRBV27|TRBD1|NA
CASSLRTGKISYEQYF
TGTGCCAGCAGCCTACGGACAGGGAAGATCTCATACGAGCAGTACTTC
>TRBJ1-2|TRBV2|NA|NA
CASTNRNYGYTF
TGTGCCAGCACAAACAGAAACTATGGCTACACCTTC
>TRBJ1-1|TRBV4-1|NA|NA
CASSLGLGSEAFF
TGCGCCAGCAGCCTAGGTTTGGGGTCTGAAGCTTTCTTT
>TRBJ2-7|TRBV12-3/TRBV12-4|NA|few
CAIADSSYEQYF
TGTGCCATAGCGGACTCTTCCTACGAGCAGTACTTC
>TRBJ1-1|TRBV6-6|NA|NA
CASSWPNTEAFF
TGTGCCAGCAGTTGGCCGAACACTGAAGCTTTCTTT
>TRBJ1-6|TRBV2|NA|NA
CASKTQGPRNSPLHF
TGTGCCAGCAAGACGCAAGGGCCGAGGAATTCACCCCTCCACTTT
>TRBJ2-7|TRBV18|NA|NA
CASSQTGTTYEQYF
TGTGCCAGCTCACAGACCGGGACAACCTACGAGCAGTACTTC
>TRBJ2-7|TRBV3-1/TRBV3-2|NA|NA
CASSQDSHEQYF
TGTGCCAGCAGCCAAGACTCCCACGAGCAGTACTTC
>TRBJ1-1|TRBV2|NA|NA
CASRAGNTEAFF
TGTGCCAGCCGAGCCGGGAACACTGAAGCTTTCTTT
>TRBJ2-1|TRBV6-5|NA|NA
CASSYRGEHEQFF
TGTGCCAGCAGTTACAGGGGGGAACATGAGCAGTTCTTC
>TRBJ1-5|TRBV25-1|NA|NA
CAFPCARCSNQPQHF
TGTGCATTTCCCTGTGCAAGGTGTAGCAATCAGCCCCAGCATTTT
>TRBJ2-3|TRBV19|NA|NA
CASRRGPVGDTDTQYF
TGTGCCAGTAGGCGAGGGCCGGTGGGAGACACAGATACGCAGTATTTT
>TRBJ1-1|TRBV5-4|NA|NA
CASSGGRMNTEAFF
TGTGCCAGCAGTGGTGGGCGGATGAACACTGAAGCTTTCTTT
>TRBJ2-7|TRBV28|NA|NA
CASSFSGKYEQYF
TGTGCCAGCAGTTTCTCCGGGAAATACGAGCAGTACTTC
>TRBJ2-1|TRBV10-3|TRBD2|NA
CATGLKGTSDQRGEQFF
TGTGCCACCGGGTTAAAGGGGACTAGCGATCAACGGGGTGAGCAGTTCTTC